The 25 T cell receptor beta chains below come from one sample, sequenced in a study of blood T cell repertoires in COVID-19. The repertoire was sequenced with immunoSEQ multiplex PCR; TCRdb's copy has only in-frame clones and lacks some. The top ten hold over 7.5% of the sample, which has 250,000 to 300,000 clones, approximately 90% seen once. Sequenced input: PBMCs or T cells enriched from blood (not recorded which). These receptors were collected from a middle-aged man who had recovered from COVID-19.

This chain links TRBV4-2 with TRBJ1-1; 10 bases line up with TRBD1. Germline trimming cut 0 bases from V and 8 bases from J; bases unmatched to any gene: 6. The CDR3 sequence is 15 residues long. Germline-derived CDR1 and CDR2 are LGHNA and YNFKEQ. CDR3 bases: TGTGCCAGCAGCCAAGACCTTTGGGGACAGGGGGAAGCTTTCTTT. Its translation: CASSQDLWGQGEAFF.

The chain has TRBV24-1 and TRBJ2-3; weak D call: TRBD1 (5 bases). Trimming cost V 1 base and J 4 bases, with 17 bases left between them. Germline assignment: CDR1 KGHDR and CDR2 SFDVKD. This CDR3 region has 17 residues. The CDR3 region has the DNA TGTGCCACCAGTGATTTTCGGCAGGGAATGGGCGCAGATACGCAGTATTTT. This translates into CATSDFRQGMGADTQYF.

In DNA, the CDR3 is TGCGCCAGCAGTCCCCGGACCTTAGCGGGAGCAGAGACCCAGTACTTC. It is translated as CASSPRTLAGAETQYF. This chain joins TRBV5-1 and TRBJ2-5, with 9 bases lining up with TRBD2. With V trimmed by 5 bases and J by 4 bases, 12 bases remained unmatched. Germline V lookup: CDR1 SGHRS, CDR2 YFSETQ. The length of the CDR3 is 16 residues.

This clone was detected only a few times. The gene calls are TRBV7-6 and TRBJ2-3; 8 bases line up with TRBD1. Trimming cost V 4 bases and J 2 bases; bases outside gene matches: 5. Germline CDR1 is SGHVS and CDR2 is FNYEAQ. The CDR3 has 15 residues. In DNA, the CDR3 is TGTGCCAGCAGCTCGACAGGGGTGAACACAGATACGCAGTATTTT. Translating gives CASSSTGVNTDTQYF.

The V call is TRBV29-1, the J call TRBJ2-1; 8 nucleotides agree with TRBD1. The germline CDR1 and CDR2 sequences are SQVTM and ANQGSEA. The junction had 3 bases not matched to a gene; V was cut back by 1 base and J by 1 base. The CDR3 runs to 15 residues. The CDR3 sequence: CSVEVGQESYNEQFF. The CDR3 region has the DNA TGCAGCGTTGAAGTGGGACAGGAGTCCTACAATGAGCAGTTCTTC.

This clone has at least ten counts. The chain joins TRBV20-1 to TRBJ2-1; 9 nucleotides agree with TRBD1. The V segment lost 3 bases and the J segment 5 bases; nucleotides outside the gene matches: 8. Germline CDR1 and CDR2: DFQATT and SNEGSKA (reference sequence). The CDR3 has 15 residues. As DNA, the CDR3 is TGCAGTGCTAGTAATCCCGGGACAGGGAACAATGAGCAGTTCTTC. Protein sequence: CSASNPGTGNNEQFF.

This CDR3 is CASSRTSGGARTADTQYF. In DNA, the CDR3 is TGTGCCAGTAGCAGGACTAGCGGGGGGGCCCGAACAGCAGATACGCAGTATTTT. This chain links TRBV19 with TRBJ2-3, with TRBD2 matching 15 bases. CDR1 is LNHDA and CDR2 is SQIVND in the germline V gene (reference sequence). V was pared by 6 bases and J by 4 bases, with 11 bases of the junction left unmatched. The CDR3 has 18 residues.

V gene TRBV5-1 combines with J gene TRBJ1-2, with TRBD1 matching over 8 bases. Germline trimming cut 2 bases from V and 1 base from J; bases unmatched to any gene: 4. Germline V lookup: CDR1 SGHRS, CDR2 YFSETQ. CDR3 length equals 15 residues. The CDR3 sequence is CASSLQQGVNYGYTF. CDR3 DNA sequence: TGCGCCAGCAGCTTACAACAGGGGGTTAACTATGGCTACACCTTC. Full variable domain (outside the CDR3, taken from reference TRBV5-1 and TRBJ1-2): KAGVTQTPRYLIKTRGQQVTLSCSPISGHRSVSWYQQTPGQGLQFLFEYFSETQRNKGNFPGRFSGRQFSNSRSEMNVSTLELGDSALYLCASSLQQGVNYGYTFGSGTRLTVV.

The J gene is TRBJ2-1, the V gene TRBV4-1, with a weak D call TRBD2 (5 bases). Deletions cut 1 base from V and 9 bases from J, with 13 bases between. The germline V gene encodes CDR1 MGHRA and CDR2 YSYEKL. CDR3 length: 14 residues. The chain's CDR3 is CASSQVPSIGEQFF. DNA of the CDR3: TGCGCCAGCAGCCAAGTACCTAGCATCGGTGAGCAGTTCTTC.

The V and J genes are TRBV11-2 and TRBJ2-3, with D perhaps matching TRBD2 (6 bases). Trimming took off 1 base at V and 3 bases at J, with 11 bases between the two ends. This CDR3 spans 15 amino acids. CDR1 SGHAT and CDR2 FQNNGV come from the germline V gene. CDR3 loop: CASSLGGGGTDTQYF. The CDR3 DNA follows: TGTGCCAGCAGCTTAGGTGGTGGGGGGACAGATACGCAGTATTTT.

V and J are TRBV6-5 and TRBJ1-3, with no clear D. CDR3 length: 15 residues. Germline assignment: CDR1 MNHEY and CDR2 SVGAGI. V was trimmed by 5 bases and J by 0 bases, leaving 11 bases between them. The CDR3 nucleotides are TGTGCCAGCAGTCCCTCCGATAGCTCTGGAAACACCATATATTTT. As protein: CASSPSDSSGNTIYF.

CDR3 residues: CASSSPTGWNSPLHF. The DNA for the CDR3 is TGTGCCAGCAGTTCCCCCACCGGTTGGAATTCACCCCTCCACTTT. The chain employs TRBV27 and TRBJ1-6, with D hard to call. Germline CDR1 and CDR2: MNHEY and SMNVEV (reference sequence). The CDR3 extends over 15 amino acids. Deletions cut 4 bases from V and 7 bases from J, with 14 bases between.

The chain joins TRBV6-5 to TRBJ1-2, with TRBD1 matching over 8 bases. Germline trimming cut 8 bases from V and 5 bases from J; bases unmatched to any gene: 10. Germline V lookup: CDR1 MNHEY, CDR2 SVGAGI. The CDR3 is 14 amino acids. The CDR3 sequence is CASRPPTGAYGYTF. The CDR3, as DNA: TGTGCCAGCCGACCTCCGACAGGGGCATATGGCTACACCTTC.

V gene TRBV7-9 combines with J gene TRBJ2-7; 8 bases line up with TRBD1. The CDR3 has 14 amino acids. V shed 5 bases and J 4 bases; nucleotides not matched to a gene: 7. The germline gives CDR1 SEHNR, CDR2 FQNEAQ (reference sequence). The chain's CDR3 is CASSLDRGTYEQYF. Written as DNA, the CDR3 is TGTGCCAGCAGCCTCGACAGGGGAACGTACGAGCAGTACTTC.

V usage is TRBV5-8 and J usage is TRBJ2-5; 7 nucleotides match TRBD2. From germline, CDR1 is SGHTS and CDR2 YDEGEE. Trimming removed 4 bases from V and 2 bases from J; junction bases left unmatched: 17. This CDR3 has 18 amino acids. This chain's CDR3 is CASSPLRTGRAVQETQYF. The CDR3 DNA reads as TGTGCCAGCAGCCCACTACGGACGGGGAGGGCGGTTCAAGAGACCCAGTACTTC.

The rearrangement joins TRBV11-2 to TRBJ2-2; D remains ambiguous. V was clipped by 4 bases and J by 0 bases, with 9 bases between them. Per the germline V gene, CDR1 is SGHAT and CDR2 is FQNNGV. The CDR3 runs 15 residues. Written as DNA, the CDR3 is TGTGCCAGCAGCTCAGACAACACGAACACCGGGGAGCTGTTTTTT. Protein sequence: CASSSDNTNTGELFF.

Only a few counts were recorded for this clone. Distinct nucleotide sequences in the sample also encode this CDR3. The genes are TRBV7-8 and TRBJ2-7, with D tentatively TRBD1 (6 bases). The CDR3 covers 14 residues. Germline CDR1 SGHVS, CDR2 FQNEAQ. Trimming removed 5 bases at V and 2 bases at J, with 13 bases between. The CDR3 coding sequence is TGTGCCAGCAGCCATCGACAGGTTGCCTACGAGCAGTACTTC. Translating it yields CASSHRQVAYEQYF. The variable domain in full, completed from reference TRBV7-8 and TRBJ2-7, reads GAGVSQSPRYKVAKRGQDVALRCDPISGHVSLFWYQQALGQGPEFLTYFQNEAQLDKSGLPSDRFFAERPEGSVSTLKIQRTQQEDSAVYLCASSHRQVAYEQYFGPGTRLTVT.

This chain connects TRBV6-1 to TRBJ2-1, with 9 bases that match TRBD2. The germline gives CDR1 MNHNS, CDR2 SASEGT. The CDR3 contains 16 residues. The J segment lost 4 bases and the V segment lost 2 bases, leaving 6 bases of the junction unmatched. CDR3 nucleotides: TGTGCCAGCAGTGAATCGGTTAGCGGGAGTTACAATGAGCAGTTCTTC. Its translation: CASSESVSGSYNEQFF.

The chain links TRBV5-1 to TRBJ2-2; D may be TRBD1 (6 bases). CDR1 is SGHRS and CDR2 is YFSETQ in the germline V gene. The V end was cut by 4 bases, the J end by 1 base, with 8 bases between. The CDR3 consists of 14 residues. The CDR3 DNA reads TGCGCCAGCAGCGCGGACAGGAACACCGGGGAGCTGTTTTTT. Protein: CASSADRNTGELFF.

The V and J genes are TRBV11-1 and TRBJ1-4; 9 bases match TRBD1. CDR1 is SGHAT and CDR2 is FQDESV in the germline V gene (reference sequence). J was trimmed by 7 bases and V by 4 bases; bases with no gene match: 7. This CDR3 spans 15 amino acids. The CDR3 nucleotides are TGTGCCAGCAGCTCAGCCGGGACAGGGTTTGAAAAACTGTTTTTT. Its protein product is CASSSAGTGFEKLFF.

This sequence joins TRBV19 and TRBJ2-5; 9 positions match TRBD2. Germline loops: CDR1 LNHDA, CDR2 SQIVND (reference sequence). The CDR3 covers 19 residues. V shed 5 bases, J shed 9 bases, and the junction held 25 bases outside the gene matches. In DNA, the CDR3 is TGTGCCAGTAGTCCAGCGACGAGTTATAGCGGGAGTCTTTCTGGGGCCCAGTACTTC. It codes for CASSPATSYSGSLSGAQYF.

The V and J genes are TRBV3-1 (or the pseudogene TRBV3-2) and TRBJ2-7, with D perhaps TRBD1 (5 bases). V was cut by 3 bases and J by 0 bases, with 9 bases left in between. Germline-derived CDR1 and CDR2 are LGHDT and YNNKEL (reference sequence). The CDR3 extends over 14 amino acids. The CDR3 DNA follows: TGTGCCAGCAGCCAGCTCAGGGACTCCTACGAGCAGTACTTC. Encoded protein: CASSQLRDSYEQYF.

The V gene is TRBV20-1, the J gene TRBJ2-5; D possibly corresponds to TRBD2 (6 bases). The V and J ends lost 5 bases and 7 bases respectively, with 11 bases between them. Germline V gene sequence: CDR1 DFQATT, CDR2 SNEGSKA (reference sequence). There are 11 residues in the CDR3. CDR3 protein: CSAGGTGTQYF. In DNA, the CDR3 is TGCAGTGCTGGGGGGACGGGGACCCAGTACTTC.

The chain combines TRBV7-2 with TRBJ2-7; TRBD2 agrees at 15 bases. The CDR3 loop spans 15 amino acids. CDR1 SGHTA and CDR2 FQGNSA come from the germline V gene. V shed 2 bases, J shed 6 bases, and the junction held 2 bases outside the gene matches. CDR3 bases: TGTGCCAGCAGCTTAATGGGACTAGCGGGAGGCGAGCAGTACTTC. It is translated as CASSLMGLAGGEQYF.

The gene calls are TRBV25-1 and TRBJ2-1; D is perhaps TRBD1 (6 bases). CDR3 length: 18 amino acids. Germline V gene data show CDR1 as MGHDK and CDR2 as SYGVNS. Deletions cut 0 bases from V and 1 base from J, with 16 bases between. CDR3 amino acids: CASSEYLGAVKSYNEQFF. The CDR3 DNA reads as TGTGCCAGCAGTGAATATTTGGGGGCAGTAAAATCCTACAATGAGCAGTTCTTC.